This T cell receptor beta chain was identified in a study of T cells in Graves' hyperthyroidism and ophthalmopathy. Germline CDR1 reads MDHEN; CDR2 reads SYDVKM. V was clipped by 6 bases and J by 1 base; unmatched bases: 7. The CDR3 extends over 15 amino acids. Exclusion criteria comprised uncontrolled infection, other autoimmune disease, pregnancy or lactation. Clinicians diagnosed patients from clinical symptoms, serum thyroxine and TRAb, thyroid ultrasound and orbital computed tomography. RNA transcripts yielded amplified TCR beta CDR3 regions. RT-PCR in the first round (using the HTBI primer set) targeted the TCR CDR3. MiXCR, run by TCRdb on the multiplex PCR reads, gives a single entry per CDR3 protein. Of 400,000 to 550,000 distinct CDR3 sequences listed, around 22% are singletons. This clonotype was picked up many times.

Sequencing was carried out using blood. The receptor was derived from a woman aged 25-40 years with Graves' ophthalmopathy. The V call is TRBV28, the J call TRBJ1-1; 8 positions match TRBD1. The CDR3 here is CASSPTGAGNTEAFF. The CDR3 region has the DNA TGTGCCAGCAGCCCGACAGGGGCTGGGAACACTGAAGCTTTCTTT.